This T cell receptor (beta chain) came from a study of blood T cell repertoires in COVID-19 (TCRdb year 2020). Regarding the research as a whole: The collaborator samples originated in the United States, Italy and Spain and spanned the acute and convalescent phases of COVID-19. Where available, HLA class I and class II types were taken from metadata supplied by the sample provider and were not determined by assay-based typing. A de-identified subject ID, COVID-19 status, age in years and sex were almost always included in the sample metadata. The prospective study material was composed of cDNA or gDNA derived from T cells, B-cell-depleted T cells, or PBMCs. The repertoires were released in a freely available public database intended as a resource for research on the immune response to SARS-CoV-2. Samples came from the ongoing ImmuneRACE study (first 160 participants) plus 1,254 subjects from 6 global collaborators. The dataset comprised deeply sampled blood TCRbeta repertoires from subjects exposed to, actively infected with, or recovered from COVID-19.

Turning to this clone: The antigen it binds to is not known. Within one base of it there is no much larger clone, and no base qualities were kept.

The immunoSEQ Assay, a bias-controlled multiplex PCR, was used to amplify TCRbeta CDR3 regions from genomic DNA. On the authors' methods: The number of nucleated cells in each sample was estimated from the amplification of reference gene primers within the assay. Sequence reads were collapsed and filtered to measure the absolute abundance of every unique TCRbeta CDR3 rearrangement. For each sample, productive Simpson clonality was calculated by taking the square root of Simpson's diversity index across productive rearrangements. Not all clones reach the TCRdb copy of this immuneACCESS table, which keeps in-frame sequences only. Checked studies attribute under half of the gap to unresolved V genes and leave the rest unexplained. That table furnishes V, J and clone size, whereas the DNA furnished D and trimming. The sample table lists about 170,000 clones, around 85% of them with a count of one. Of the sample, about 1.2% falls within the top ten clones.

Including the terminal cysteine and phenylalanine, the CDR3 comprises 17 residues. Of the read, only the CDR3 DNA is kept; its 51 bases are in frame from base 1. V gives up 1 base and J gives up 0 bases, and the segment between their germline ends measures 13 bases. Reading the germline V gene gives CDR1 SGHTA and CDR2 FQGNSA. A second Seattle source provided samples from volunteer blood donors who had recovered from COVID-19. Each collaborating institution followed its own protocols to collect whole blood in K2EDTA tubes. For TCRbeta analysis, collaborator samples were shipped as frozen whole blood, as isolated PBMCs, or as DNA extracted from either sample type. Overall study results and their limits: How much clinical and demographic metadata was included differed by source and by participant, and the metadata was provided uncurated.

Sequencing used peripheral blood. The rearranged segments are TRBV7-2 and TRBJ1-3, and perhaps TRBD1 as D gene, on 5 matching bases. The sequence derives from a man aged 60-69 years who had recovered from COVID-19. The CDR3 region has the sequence CASSLGGGGYSGNTIYF. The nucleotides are TGTGCCAGCAGCTTAGGAGGCGGGGGGTACTCTGGAAACACCATATATTTT.